This T cell receptor (beta chain) came from a study of blood T cell repertoires in COVID-19. Study context: From the United States, Italy and Spain came samples of acute and convalescent COVID-19. The cDNA or gDNA used as material had been derived from T cells, B-cell-depleted T cells, or PBMCs.

In the study's own analysis: Amplification of reference gene primers was used by the study to estimate nucleated cell counts. TCRdb's table, derived via immunoSEQ multiplex PCR, lists solely in-frame clones and lacks some. Clone size and the V and J calls come from that table; the DNA yielded D and trimming. The sample has approximately 97,000 clones, about nine tenths seen once; the top ten hold approximately 5%. Enrollment of patients from Seattle took place during active infection, with longitudinal follow-up. Germline CDR1 reads MNHNS; CDR2 reads SASEGT. J was trimmed by 9 bases and V by 1 base; bases with no gene match: 12. CDR3 length equals 16 residues.

The receptor comes from a woman between 45 and 65 years old with COVID-19, enrolled during active disease. The chain is built from TRBV6-1 and TRBJ2-1, with TRBD2 matching over 7 bases. Sequences were obtained from peripheral blood. CDR3 coding DNA: TGTGCCAGCAGTGAAGACGGGGGGACTGTATTAGTTGAGCAGTTCTTC. This translates into CASSEDGGTVLVEQFF.